This TCR beta chain was captured in a study of blood T cells in healthy people across ages. In the study overall: Template-switching capture recovered about one barcoded beta molecule per two T cells.

Germline CDR1 is SGHRS and CDR2 is YFSETQ. This CDR3 is built from 14 residues. For this clonotype: Antigen specificity is unknown. Relative to the germline gene, one junction end is altered; a read error may explain this.

Every donor provided roughly 10 milliliters of peripheral blood. With a J-beta primer mix and a sample-barcoded 5' primer, a second PCR ran roughly 7 to 11 cycles. TCRdb analysed the 5' RACE reads with MiXCR anew, one entry per CDR3 protein. The sample has approximately 800,000 distinct CDR3 sequences, roughly three fifths seen once. Whole-study findings and limits: The study found more naive CD4+ cells and higher diversity in long-lived than aged donors. Researchers report that TCR beta diversity correlated strongly with naive T cell percentage.

This sequence was found in a middle-aged man in good health. The genes are TRBV5-1 and TRBJ2-3, with a tentative D call TRBD1 (5 bases). Source material: blood. The CDR3 bases are TGCACCAGCAGCTTGGACATCGGGTCAGATACGCAGTATTTT. It is translated as CTSSLDIGSDTQYF.